This entry describes one TCR beta chain. This clonotype was seen a few times. Its antigen is currently not known. No base quality information exists; no much larger clone differs at one position. Total RNA and DNA were co-extracted without cell sorting from roughly 20-30 mg of bulk tissue using the AllPrep DNA/RNA mini kit. Four or five patients with histopathologically diagnosed primary liver carcinoma underwent surgical resection in China between November 2015 and 2016. At the time of sampling, the patients had chronic HBV infection and had not received any treatment. Each tumor was sampled at five spatially separated regions: the superior, inferior, left-lateral and right-lateral poles and the tumor centre. More than 75% viable tumor cells were found by histology in every tumor sample. Fresh tumor and adjacent tissue pieces were bisected; one half was stored in RNAlater at -80°C, the other sent for histology.

These data belong to a study of tumor-infiltrating lymphocytes in primary liver carcinoma (dated by TCRdb to 2016 to 2017). A note on the overall study: Hepatocellular carcinoma (four) or combined HCC and intrahepatic cholangiocarcinoma (one) was present in the five patients, who were three men and two women aged 30 to 69 years. The tumors of the five patients were staged as T1-T3 N0M0, with maximum diameters ranging from roughly 4 to 10 cm. Roughly 3.65 to 8 million productive TCRbeta reads were obtained per sample, and no significant difference in read depth was found between tissue types. The study combined TCRbeta repertoire sequencing, expression microarrays and whole-exome sequencing across five regions of each liver tumor, with adjacent normal tissue and blood. TCRbeta repertoire sequencing covered 35 specimens from 5 patients: about 25 tumor regions, 5 adjacent noncancerous liver tissues and 5 peripheral blood samples. Agilent mRNA microarray profiling was performed on the 25 tumor region samples to relate TCRbeta repertoire diversity to the local molecular phenotype. High reproducibility was observed for the technical replicate repertoires, with mean shared-clone rates approximately 0.9 and correlation coefficients above 0.95.

What the authors observed across the whole study: Pairs of tumor regions showed greater repertoire overlap (mean about 36%) than tumor-adjacent pairs (roughly 17%) or tumor-blood pairs (approximately 14%), which is consistent with antigen-driven expansion. The top 250 clones made up a significantly larger repertoire fraction in tumors than in blood (p = 0.039). Bulk unsorted samples precluded comparing CD4+ and CD8+ T cell repertoires. Only about 8-24% of top clones were found in all five regions of a tumor, suggesting spatial heterogeneity of tumor-infiltrating T cells. Only the TCR beta chain was sequenced, so true repertoire diversity is likely underestimated because unpaired alpha chains were not captured. The study included only four or five patients, and the authors note findings should be validated in a larger study.

At the junction V is shortened by 5 bases and J by 2 bases, with 13 bases in between. Spanning cysteine to phenylalanine, the CDR3 consists of 15 amino acids. The entry retains the CDR3 DNA only, 45 bases that are in frame from base 1. For CDR1 and CDR2, the germline V gene lists MDHEN and SYDVKM. Starting from about 500 ng total RNA, TCRbeta-specific cDNA was produced by reverse transcription with a constant-region primer and ProtoScript II reverse transcriptase. Three nested multiplex PCR rounds, following a slightly modified ARM-PCR procedure, were used to build the TCRbeta libraries. The first two PCR rounds used multiplex TRBV1-TRBV30 forward primers with a Cbeta reverse primer, each for about 9 cycles. A final 25-cycle PCR with Deep VentR polymerase added sample barcodes and Illumina adapters. Before sequencing, amplicons of 200-500 bp were gel-purified using a QIAquick gel extraction kit. TCRbeta amplicons were sequenced on an Illumina HiSeq 2500 with 250-bp paired-end reads. The source study handled its data this way. Reads were quality-trimmed with Trimmomatic v0.33, and paired reads were merged with FLASH v1.2.11 to recover full CDR3 sequences. V, D and J germline segments were assigned to the rearranged TCRbeta sequences using MiGEC v1.2.1b. Clonotype statistics and Shannon-Wiener diversity indices were calculated with VDJtools v1.0.0. To reduce sampling bias, subsequent analyses other than the diversity analysis used only the 250 most abundant clonotypes in each sample. The public reads were reanalyzed by TCRdb: fastp trimming at Q25, MiXCR alignment, in-frame beta chains only. When rows share a CDR3 protein, they turn into one entry using the most common DNA and genes. These V and J calls are TCRdb output, not the study's own analysis. The sample records some 120,000 distinct CDR3 sequences, 60% to 70% of which are singletons. Around 9.7% of the sample comes from the top ten.

The receptor was derived from a woman aged 60 to 75 with primary liver carcinoma and hepatitis B virus infection. Sequenced input: liver tumor tissue from sampling region 1. Sample cell subset or site, as interpreted from the label and publication: tumor region T1, superior pole. Recombination linked TRBV28 to TRBJ1-5, with no confidently assigned D gene. In nucleotides, the sequence is TGTGCCAGCAGTCCCCCTGACATCCGCAATCAGCCCCAGCATTTT. Its translation is CASSPPDIRNQPQHF.